The 32 T cell receptor beta chains below were found in one sample sequenced in a study of molecular identifiers for immune sequencing clone quantification. TCRdb re-called the PCR reads through MiXCR, storing one row per CDR3 protein. The sample contains approximately 550,000 distinct CDR3 sequences, roughly 23% of which appear only once. The sequenced material came from naive CD8+ T cells from blood, with Jurkat cell RNA spiked in. The subset: FACS-sorted CD8+CD4-CCR7+CD45RA+ naive T cells. The source is a human donor in good health. Some libraries in this study had Jurkat cell RNA spiked in.

This clonotype was counted ten times or more. The V and J genes are TRBV7-9 and TRBJ2-2, with D uncertain. Germline lookup yields CDR1 SEHNR and CDR2 FQNEAQ (reference sequence). Trimming removed 4 bases from V and 1 base from J, with 10 bases in between. The CDR3 length is 15 residues. In nucleotides, the CDR3 is TGTGCCAGCAGCTCCCCAGACGGGAACACCGGGGAGCTGTTTTTT. This codes for CASSSPDGNTGELFF.

This clonotype came up a few times. The chain couples TRBV7-9 to TRBJ2-7, with 10 bases aligning to TRBD2. V was clipped by 1 base and J by 7 bases; unmatched bases: 7. The CDR3 extends over 15 amino acids. Germline V gene lookup returns CDR1 SEHNR and CDR2 FQNEAQ (reference sequence). This chain's CDR3 is CASSLGTSGIDEQYF. The CDR3 coding sequence is TGTGCCAGCAGCTTAGGCACTAGCGGGATCGATGAGCAGTACTTC.

The genes are TRBV20-1 and TRBJ1-5; 10 bases line up with TRBD1. The V gene's germline CDR1 is DFQATT and CDR2 SNEGSKA (reference sequence). After removal of 6 bases from V and 7 bases from J, the junction contained 12 bases not matched to a gene. The CDR3 loop spans 15 amino acids. CDR3 in DNA: TGCAGTGCGAGACCGGGACAGGGGATTTTGCAGCCCCAGCATTTT. Its translation is CSARPGQGILQPQHF.

This clonotype was seen more than once but under ten times. This sequence joins TRBV20-1 and TRBJ1-5; weak D call: TRBD1 (6 bases). The germline CDR1 and CDR2 sequences are DFQATT and SNEGSKA (reference sequence). CDR3 length: 16 residues. V shed 3 bases and J shed 0 bases, with 15 bases lying between them. In DNA, the CDR3 is TGCAGTGCTAGTCAAGTTGGGGGGCCTAGCAATCAGCCCCAGCATTTT. This translates into CSASQVGGPSNQPQHF.

The gene calls are TRBV7-9 and TRBJ2-3; 8 bases align to TRBD2. V was clipped by 11 bases and J by 1 base; unmatched bases: 14. Germline CDR1 reads SEHNR; CDR2 reads FQNEAQ (reference sequence). The CDR3 is 16 residues long. CDR3 loop: CALAGVAGLGTDTQYF. CDR3 nucleotide sequence: TGTGCCCTAGCGGGCGTAGCGGGATTAGGCACAGATACGCAGTATTTT. Complete variable domain (other parts from reference TRBV7-9 and TRBJ2-3): DTGVSQNPRHKITKRGQNVTFRCDPISEHNRLYWYRQTLGQGPEFLTYFQNEAQLEKSRLLSDRFSAERPKGSFSTLEIQRTEQGDSAMYLCALAGVAGLGTDTQYFGPGTRLTVL.

The J gene is TRBJ1-1, the V gene TRBV6-5; the D gene is possibly TRBD1 (5 bases). Germline CDR1 MNHEY, CDR2 SVGAGI. V was pared by 4 bases and J by 5 bases, with 20 bases between. This CDR3 is built from 16 residues. CDR3 sequence (DNA): TGTGCCAGCAGTTGCTCCCGTGTAGAAGGGGAAACTGAAGCTTTCTTT. It translates to CASSCSRVEGETEAFF.

This clonotype showed up just a few times. The genes are TRBV29-1 and TRBJ2-1; D ambiguous. The ends were cut back, 7 bases at V and 3 bases at J, with 16 bases in the middle. CDR1 is SQVTM, CDR2 ANQGSEA, per germline. This CDR3 region has 14 residues. This CDR3 is CSADTISNYNEQFF. The CDR3 DNA follows: TGCAGCGCCGACACTATCTCGAACTACAATGAGCAGTTCTTC.

This chain joins TRBV7-9 and TRBJ2-1, with D tentatively TRBD2 (5 bases). CDR3 length: 18 amino acids. Per germline, CDR1 SEHNR and CDR2 FQNEAQ (reference sequence). Between the trimmed V and J ends, which lost 1 base and 0 bases, there was a span of 16 bases. The DNA for the CDR3 is TGTGCCAGCAGCTTAGAGGTTAGGACTTCCTACTCCTACAATGAGCAGTTCTTC. Translating it yields CASSLEVRTSYSYNEQFF. The complete variable domain, with remaining parts taken from reference TRBV7-9 and TRBJ2-1, reads DTGVSQNPRHKITKRGQNVTFRCDPISEHNRLYWYRQTLGQGPEFLTYFQNEAQLEKSRLLSDRFSAERPKGSFSTLEIQRTEQGDSAMYLCASSLEVRTSYSYNEQFFGPGTRLTVL.

This clonotype was found many times. The chain uses TRBV7-9 and TRBJ1-6; D is undetermined. The germline CDR1 and CDR2 sequences are SEHNR and FQNEAQ (reference sequence). CDR3 length: 14 residues. The V gene lost 5 bases and the J gene lost 5 bases, with 10 bases spanning the gap. The CDR3 sequence: CASSRGFDNSPLHF. The CDR3 nucleotides are TGTGCCAGCAGCCGTGGGTTCGATAATTCACCCCTCCACTTT.

V and J are TRBV6-2 or TRBV6-3 and TRBJ1-5; D unclear. Germline-derived CDR1 and CDR2 are MNHEY and SVGEGT. The CDR3 is 12 amino acids. V dropped 0 bases and J dropped 12 bases, with 9 bases sitting between them. The chain's CDR3 is CASSYSSRNQHF. DNA for the CDR3: TGTGCCAGCAGTTACTCGAGTCGAAACCAGCATTTT.

This clonotype was picked up a small number of times. A much larger clone lies one base from this, so it may be a read error. The rearrangement joins TRBV5-4 to TRBJ2-5; the match to TRBD2 covers 7 bases. The CDR3 is 15 amino acids. V shed 0 bases, J shed 4 bases, and the junction held 6 bases outside the gene matches. Germline V gene sequence: CDR1 SGHNT, CDR2 YYREEE (reference sequence). The CDR3 loop reads CASSLVPSSGETQYF. CDR3 in DNA: TGTGCCAGCAGCTTGGTTCCTTCTAGCGGAGAGACCCAGTACTTC.

This clonotype was observed a handful of times. The chain employs TRBV27 and TRBJ2-6, with D possibly matching TRBD1 (5 bases). The V gene lost 7 bases and the J gene lost 0 bases, with 13 bases spanning the gap. Germline loops: CDR1 MNHEY, CDR2 SMNVEV (reference sequence). The CDR3 contains 16 residues. CDR3 region: CASTSRVSSGANVLTF. In DNA, the CDR3 is TGTGCCAGCACCAGCAGGGTTAGCTCTGGGGCCAACGTCCTGACTTTC. Complete variable domain (other parts from reference TRBV27 and TRBJ2-6): EAQVTQNPRYLITVTGKKLTVTCSQNMNHEYMSWYRQDPGLGLRQIYYSMNVEVTDKGDVPEGYKVSRKEKRNFPLILESPSPNQTSLYFCASTSRVSSGANVLTFGAGSRLTVL.

This clonotype appeared many times. The CDR3 bases are TGTGCCAGCAGCCAAGACAGATTTAGTGAGCAGTACTTC. It encodes CASSQDRFSEQYF. The gene calls are TRBV7-6 and TRBJ2-7, with a possible D match to TRBD1 (5 bases). Germline V gene data show CDR1 as SGHVS and CDR2 as FNYEAQ. V was trimmed by 5 bases and J by 7 bases, leaving 15 bases between them. The CDR3 covers 13 residues. Based on the CDR3 plus reference TRBV7-6 and TRBJ2-7, the full variable domain is GAGVSQSPRYKVTKRGQDVALRCDPISGHVSLYWYRQALGQGPEFLTYFNYEAQQDKSGLPNDRFSAERPEGSISTLTIQRTEQRDSAMYRCASSQDRFSEQYFGPGTRLTVT.

A few counts support this clonotype. This chain uses TRBV11-3 with TRBJ2-7, with D maybe TRBD1 (6 bases). Germline V gives CDR1 SGHNT, CDR2 YENEEA. The CDR3 is 15 residues long. Trimming stripped 5 bases from V and 2 bases from J, with 16 bases between. CDR3 sequence (DNA): TGTGCCAGCAGCGCACTCCCGGACAGAGCCTACGAGCAGTACTTC. Its translation: CASSALPDRAYEQYF. Variable domain in full (rest from reference TRBV11-3 and TRBJ2-7): EAGVVQSPRYKIIEKKQPVAFWCNPISGHNTLYWYLQNLGQGPELLIRYENEEAVDDSQLPKDRFSAERLKGVDSTLKIQPAELGDSAVYLCASSALPDRAYEQYFGPGTRLTVT.

The chain combines TRBV19 with TRBJ2-3; TRBD2 matches 9 bases. The junction had 6 bases not matched to a gene; V was cut back by 3 bases and J by 2 bases. This CDR3 spans 16 amino acids. Germline CDR1 reads LNHDA; CDR2 reads SQIVND (reference sequence). The CDR3: CASSIESGGTTDTQYF. Here the CDR3 DNA reads TGTGCCAGTAGTATTGAAAGCGGGGGGACCACAGATACGCAGTATTTT.

This clonotype occurred many times. The genes are TRBV7-9 and TRBJ2-7; 7 bases are shared with TRBD1. The CDR3 totals 14 residues. Germline loops: CDR1 SEHNR, CDR2 FQNEAQ (reference sequence). Trimming removed 5 bases from V and 7 bases from J; junction bases left unmatched: 11. CDR3 loop: CASSLPGQRGEQYF. The DNA of the CDR3 is TGTGCCAGCAGCCTCCCGGGACAGCGCGGGGAGCAGTACTTC.

The genes are TRBV27 and TRBJ1-4; D is unclear. Between the trimmed V and J ends, which lost 2 bases and 6 bases, there was a span of 13 bases. Germline V gene data show CDR1 as MNHEY and CDR2 as SMNVEV (reference sequence). CDR3 length: 15 residues. The CDR3 protein is CASSLQTPYDEKLFF. The CDR3 DNA sequence: TGTGCCAGCAGTTTACAGACACCATATGATGAAAAACTGTTTTTT.

This chain uses TRBV19 with TRBJ2-1, with a tentative D call TRBD2 (6 bases). Germline V gives CDR1 LNHDA, CDR2 SQIVND (reference sequence). V lost 5 bases and J 3 bases, leaving 14 bases between the germline ends. The CDR3 is 15 amino acids. CDR3 protein: CASSPTSSLYNEQFF. The CDR3 DNA sequence: TGTGCCAGTAGTCCTACTAGCTCGCTCTACAATGAGCAGTTCTTC.

At least ten counts were recorded for this clonotype. The chain combines TRBV7-2 with TRBJ2-7; 7 bases match TRBD2. With 5 bases clipped from V and 2 bases from J, the junction kept 9 bases outside the gene matches. Germline V gene data show CDR1 as SGHTA and CDR2 as FQGNSA. The CDR3 spans 15 residues. CDR3 in DNA: TGTGCCAGCAGCCCCCGGGCTAGCGGTACCTACGAGCAGTACTTC. As protein: CASSPRASGTYEQYF.

The J gene is TRBJ2-1, the V gene TRBV30; unclear D gene. CDR1 and CDR2 from the germline V gene are GTSNPN and SVGIG (reference sequence). This CDR3 spans 12 amino acids. V lost 0 bases to trimming and J lost 8 bases, with 8 bases between them. CDR3 in DNA: TGTGCCTGGAGTGTACGTCTCGATGAGCAGTTCTTC. Residues: CAWSVRLDEQFF.

The table lists this clonotype with a few counts. This chain links TRBV12-3 or TRBV12-4 with TRBJ2-6; 7 nucleotides align to TRBD1. The J segment lost 1 base and the V segment lost 6 bases, leaving 12 bases of the junction unmatched. This CDR3 region has 18 residues. DNA for the CDR3: TGTGCCAGCAGCAACACCGGGACAGAAGTATCTGGGGCCAACGTCCTGACTTTC. Its translation is CASSNTGTEVSGANVLTF.

This clonotype appeared a few times. V gene TRBV15 combines with J gene TRBJ1-4; 7 nucleotides line up with TRBD1. CDR3 length: 16 residues. Germline CDR1 is LNHNV and CDR2 is YYDKDF (reference sequence). The V and J ends lost 4 bases and 5 bases, in that order; junction bases with no gene match: 10. The CDR3 reads CATSIIGDSLNEKLFF. CDR3 DNA: TGTGCCACCAGCATTATAGGGGACAGCCTGAATGAAAAACTGTTTTTT.

Ten or more counts support this clonotype. The chain has TRBV4-1 and TRBJ1-1; possibly TRBD1 for D (5 bases). V was trimmed by 1 base and J by 4 bases, leaving 16 bases between them. Germline V gene lookup returns CDR1 MGHRA and CDR2 YSYEKL. The CDR3 is 16 residues long. The CDR3: CASSQAPDGAGTEAFF. The CDR3, as DNA: TGCGCCAGCAGCCAAGCCCCCGACGGGGCGGGCACTGAAGCTTTCTTT.

Of note for this clonotype: This likely comes from a read error, as the CDR3 has no conserved phenylalanine or tryptophan at its end. The CDR3 sequence: CASSLNSNPYNEQFL. CDR3 DNA: TGTGCCAGCAGCTTAAACTCAAATCCCTACAATGAGCAGTTCCTC. V usage is TRBV7-9 and J usage is TRBJ2-1; D uncertain. Trimming left V 2 bases short and J 2 bases short, with 10 bases between. Germline V gene lookup returns CDR1 SEHNR and CDR2 FQNEAQ (reference sequence). CDR3 length: 15 residues.

The sample holds a few counts of this clonotype. The rearrangement joins TRBV4-1 to TRBJ2-7; weak D call: TRBD2 (6 bases). The V end lost 4 bases, the J end lost 0 bases, and 16 bases lay between the germline ends. This CDR3 is 16 amino acids long. Germline V gene lookup returns CDR1 MGHRA and CDR2 YSYEKL. CDR3 loop: CASSPGGRLVSYEQYF. CDR3 DNA sequence: TGCGCCAGCAGCCCCGGGGGACGCCTGGTCTCCTACGAGCAGTACTTC.

V and J are TRBV27 and TRBJ1-5; D ambiguous. From germline, CDR1 is MNHEY and CDR2 SMNVEV (reference sequence). CDR3 length equals 14 residues. The ends were cut back, 2 bases at V and 7 bases at J, with 12 bases in the middle. The CDR3 reads CASSLTRFEQPQHF. CDR3 nucleotide sequence: TGTGCCAGCAGTTTAACCAGGTTTGAGCAGCCCCAGCATTTT.

This clonotype was seen repeatedly, ten times or more. The chain uses TRBV7-2 and TRBJ2-3; D is unclear. The CDR3 consists of 12 residues. The V end was cut by 4 bases, the J end by 6 bases, with 8 bases between. Germline CDR1 and CDR2: SGHTA and FQGNSA. The CDR3 protein is CASSSYADTQYF. The CDR3 nucleotides read TGTGCCAGCAGCTCGTATGCGGATACGCAGTATTTT.

This clonotype was recorded many times. The chain employs TRBV7-9 and TRBJ1-5; no firm D call. The CDR3 consists of 15 residues. Trimming removed 0 bases from V and 5 bases from J, with 11 bases in between. CDR1 and CDR2 from the germline V gene are SEHNR and FQNEAQ (reference sequence). The CDR3 bases are TGTGCCAGCAGCTTAGCTCCCGGGGTGGATCAGCCCCAGCATTTT. Translating it yields CASSLAPGVDQPQHF.

This clonotype was observed at least ten times. V usage is TRBV4-1 and J usage is TRBJ1-1, with 8 positions matching TRBD1. From germline, CDR1 is MGHRA and CDR2 YSYEKL. CDR3 length equals 14 residues. V lost 4 bases, J lost 6 bases, and 7 bases stayed unmatched. The CDR3 loop is CASSLDRGFAEAFF. The DNA of the CDR3 is TGCGCCAGCAGCCTTGACAGGGGTTTCGCTGAAGCTTTCTTT.

This clonotype was seen once. The chain couples TRBV12-3 or TRBV12-4 to TRBJ2-3, with D hard to call. CDR3 size: 14 residues. Between the trimmed V and J ends, which lost 3 bases and 3 bases, there was a span of 10 bases. This CDR3 reads CASSFGIGTDTQYF. Written as DNA, the CDR3 is TGTGCCAGCAGTTTTGGGATTGGGACAGATACGCAGTATTTT.

This clonotype showed up just a few times. The rearrangement joins TRBV24-1 to TRBJ1-6; a possible D gene is TRBD1 (6 bases). The CDR3 has 15 amino acids. Germline V lookup: CDR1 KGHDR, CDR2 SFDVKD. The V gene lost 7 bases and the J gene lost 9 bases, with 18 bases spanning the gap. The DNA of the CDR3 is TGTGCCACCAGACCCGGGGGCTACGATAGTTCACCCCTCCACTTT. Translated, it gives CATRPGGYDSSPLHF.

V and J are TRBV2 and TRBJ2-2, with 15 bases identical to TRBD2. From germline, CDR1 is SNHLY and CDR2 FYNNEI. The CDR3 spans 20 residues. V trimming: 4 bases; J trimming: 0 bases; junction bases outside the gene matches: 9. This chain's CDR3 is CASSGSTGTSGGTNTGELFF. The DNA for the CDR3 is TGTGCCAGCAGTGGTTCCACCGGGACTAGCGGGGGGACGAACACCGGGGAGCTGTTTTTT.